This T cell receptor beta chain was profiled in a study of long-term antiretroviral therapy in people with HIV. The authors ran the immunoSEQ assay, v3.0, at survey level. TCRdb keeps only in-frame clones here, not all; method: immunoSEQ multiplex PCR. The sample lists under 25,000 clones, 93% seen once, with more than 8% in the top ten. The V gene lost 2 bases and the J gene lost 2 bases, with 10 bases spanning the gap. The CDR3 runs to 14 residues. Germline loops: CDR1 MNHEY, CDR2 SMNVEV (reference sequence). The clonotype originates from a middle-aged woman with HIV. This sequence joins TRBV27 and TRBJ2-7; the D is unclear. Here the sequenced sample was unsorted PBMCs, taken 7.6 years after starting antiretroviral therapy. The CDR3 bases are TGTGCCAGCAGTTTAACCCCGATACCCTACGAGCAGTACTTC. This sequence encodes CASSLTPIPYEQYF.